In this sample, the clone carrying this TCR beta chain turned up many times. Its antigen is undetermined. The CDR3 spans 13 residues. Trimming left V 2 bases short and J 10 bases short, with 9 bases between. Germline lookup yields CDR1 SGHNT and CDR2 YENEEA. TCRbeta library construction was performed incorporating unique molecular identifiers. TCRdb re-derived calls from the PCR reads in MiXCR, one entry per CDR3 protein. The profile shows some 16,000 distinct CDR3 sequences, around 4.9% of them singletons. The data were obtained in a study of T-cell reconstitution after alpha-beta-depleted transplantation in children. Study conclusions and caveats: Surviving recipient T cells and intrathymic progenitors accounted for some patients' high TCRbeta diversity at day 60. The origin of alpha-beta T cells about two months after transplant was reportedly several hundred expanded graft clones. At the one-year point after transplant, T-cell counts and TCRbeta diversity were found to come mostly from T cells that had been newly produced.

The rearrangement links TRBV11-3 to TRBJ1-6; D not resolved. The source was PBMCs, collected before TCRalphabeta/CD19-depleted stem cell transplant. This receptor was obtained from a boy aged 10-17 years with acute lymphoblastic leukemia, due to receive a stem cell transplant. Here the CDR3 reads CASSLRVNSPLHF. CDR3 coding DNA: TGTGCCAGCAGCTTACGAGTTAACTCACCCCTCCACTTT. The full variable domain, rest sourced from reference TRBV11-3 and TRBJ1-6, is EAGVVQSPRYKIIEKKQPVAFWCNPISGHNTLYWYLQNLGQGPELLIRYENEEAVDDSQLPKDRFSAERLKGVDSTLKIQPAELGDSAVYLCASSLRVNSPLHFGNGTRLTVT.